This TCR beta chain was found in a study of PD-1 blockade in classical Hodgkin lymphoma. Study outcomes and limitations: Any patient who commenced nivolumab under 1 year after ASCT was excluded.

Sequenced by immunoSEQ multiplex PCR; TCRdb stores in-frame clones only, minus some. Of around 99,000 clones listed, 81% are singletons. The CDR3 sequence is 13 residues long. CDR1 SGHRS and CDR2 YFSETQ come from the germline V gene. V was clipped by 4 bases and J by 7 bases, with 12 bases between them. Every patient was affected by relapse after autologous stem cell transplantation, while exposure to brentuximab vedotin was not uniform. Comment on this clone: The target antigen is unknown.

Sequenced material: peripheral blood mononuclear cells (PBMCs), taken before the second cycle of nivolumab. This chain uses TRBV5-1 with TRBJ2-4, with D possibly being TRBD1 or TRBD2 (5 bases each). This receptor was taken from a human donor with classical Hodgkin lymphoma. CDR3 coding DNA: TGCGCCAGCAGCATCGATTGGGGGAACATTCAGTACTTC. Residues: CASSIDWGNIQYF.